These 31 T cell receptor beta chains were all obtained from the same sample, sequenced in a study of blood T cell repertoires in COVID-19. Repertoires were generated with immunoSEQ multiplex PCR, while TCRdb's copy carries only in-frame clones and drops some. The sample shows some 99,000 clones, about 82% of them seen only once. The sequenced material came from peripheral blood. The origin of the receptors is a woman in her sixties in a cohort sampled during active or convalescent COVID-19.

CDR3 DNA sequence: TGTGCCAGCTCACCTTCCGGGAATGAGCAGTTCTTC. The encoded protein is CASSPSGNEQFF. The chain joins TRBV18 to TRBJ2-1; D is unresolved. Germline lookup yields CDR1 KGHSH and CDR2 LQKENI. V lost 3 bases, J lost 7 bases, and 7 bases lay in between. The CDR3 spans 12 residues.

This clone was counted only a few times. The DNA for the CDR3 is TGTGCCAGCAGTGAGCCTTTCGCGGGGAGCTATGGCTACACCTTC. Protein sequence: CASSEPFAGSYGYTF. The chain recombines TRBV6-1 with TRBJ1-2, with D uncertain. The germline gives CDR1 MNHNS, CDR2 SASEGT. V lost 3 bases, J lost 4 bases, and 15 bases lay in between. The CDR3 is 15 residues long.

V is TRBV25-1 and J is TRBJ2-1; TRBD2 aligns across 7 bases. This CDR3 contains 14 residues. Germline V gene sequence: CDR1 MGHDK, CDR2 SYGVNS. Trimming at V came to 6 bases and at J to 5 bases, leaving 7 bases not matched to a gene. The chain's CDR3 is CASRQAGSHNEQFF. CDR3 bases: TGTGCCAGCAGGCAAGCGGGATCTCACAATGAGCAGTTCTTC. Together with reference TRBV25-1 and TRBJ2-1, the CDR3 gives the full variable domain: EADIYQTPRYLVIGTGKKITLECSQTMGHDKMYWYQQDPGMELHLIHYSYGVNSTEKGDLSSESTVSRIRTEHFPLTLESARPSHTSQYLCASRQAGSHNEQFFGPGTRLTVL.

This chain joins TRBV30 and TRBJ1-2; 8 nucleotides line up with TRBD1. Germline values: CDR1 GTSNPN, CDR2 SVGIG (reference sequence). The length of the CDR3 is 15 residues. V lost 7 bases and J lost 1; bases outside the gene matches: 11. CDR3 in DNA: TGTGCCTATCTACCAGGGGGCCACCGTAACTATGGCTACACCTTC. Protein sequence: CAYLPGGHRNYGYTF.

This chain links TRBV5-4 with TRBJ2-1; TRBD2 aligns across 8 bases. The junction had 11 bases not matched to a gene; V was cut back by 3 bases and J by 0 bases. The CDR3 extends over 18 amino acids. The germline V gene has CDR1 SGHNT and CDR2 YYREEE (reference sequence). The CDR3 DNA follows: TGTGCCAGCAGCTCGGACGGGACTAGTCCTAGCTCCTACAATGAGCAGTTCTTC. This encodes CASSSDGTSPSSYNEQFF.

CDR3 DNA sequence: TGTGCCAGCAGCCAAGAGAATAGAAACACTGAAGCTTTCTTT. Its translation is CASSQENRNTEAFF. The rearrangement links TRBV3-1 (or the pseudogene TRBV3-2) to TRBJ1-1, with D hard to call. Germline CDR1 is LGHDT and CDR2 is YNNKEL (reference sequence). The ends were cut back, 0 bases at V and 2 bases at J, with 7 bases in the middle. This CDR3 has 14 amino acids.

This chain joins TRBV10-1 and TRBJ2-1, with unresolved D. V gave up 1 base and J gave up 7 bases, with 2 bases separating them. The germline V gene has CDR1 WNHNN and CDR2 SYGVQD (reference sequence). CDR3 length: 11 amino acids. The DNA of the CDR3 is TGCGCCAGCAGTGAGTTAAATGAGCAGTTCTTC. This gives the protein CASSELNEQFF.

This sequence joins TRBV2 and TRBJ2-5; a weak D match, TRBD2 (6 bases). Germline V gene lookup returns CDR1 SNHLY and CDR2 FYNNEI. The CDR3 spans 14 residues. The V gene lost 7 bases and the J gene lost 5 bases, with 17 bases spanning the gap. CDR3 amino acids: CASKTGTLDETQYF. DNA for the CDR3: TGTGCCAGCAAGACCGGGACTCTGGATGAGACCCAGTACTTC.

V usage is TRBV2 and J usage is TRBJ1-1, with a weak D call TRBD1 (6 bases). The germline V gene encodes CDR1 SNHLY and CDR2 FYNNEI. V lost 7 bases, J lost 0 bases, and 12 bases lay in between. CDR3 length: 14 amino acids. The CDR3 protein is CASIRQAMNTEAFF. The CDR3 bases are TGTGCCAGCATCCGACAGGCCATGAACACTGAAGCTTTCTTT. Based on the CDR3 plus reference TRBV2 and TRBJ1-1, the full variable domain is EPEVTQTPSHQVTQMGQEVILRCVPISNHLYFYWYRQILGQKVEFLVSFYNNEISEKSEIFDDQFSVERPDGSNFTLKIRSTKLEDSAMYFCASIRQAMNTEAFFGQGTRLTVV.

This chain connects TRBV15 to TRBJ1-5; no firm D call. This CDR3 is 14 amino acids long. Trimming stripped 0 bases from V and 7 bases from J, with 10 bases between. CDR1 is LNHNV and CDR2 is YYDKDF in the germline V gene (reference sequence). CDR3 DNA sequence: TGTGCCACCAGCAGAGAATACCAGGCACAGCCCCAGCATTTT. As protein: CATSREYQAQPQHF.

The genes are TRBV19 and TRBJ2-7, with TRBD2 matching over 8 bases. J was trimmed by 2 bases and V by 5 bases; bases with no gene match: 8. The germline V gene has CDR1 LNHDA and CDR2 SQIVND (reference sequence). This CDR3 spans 15 amino acids. This chain's CDR3 is CASSPHSGAAYEQYF. For the CDR3, the DNA is TGTGCCAGTAGTCCTCATAGCGGGGCCGCCTACGAGCAGTACTTC. Looking up the rest from reference TRBV19 and TRBJ2-7 gives the full variable domain: DGGITQSPKYLFRKEGQNVTLSCEQNLNHDAMYWYRQDPGQGLRLIYYSQIVNDFQKGDIAEGYSVSREKKESFPLTVTSAQKNPTAFYLCASSPHSGAAYEQYFGPGTRLTVT.

This chain links TRBV3-1 (or the pseudogene TRBV3-2) with TRBJ1-2; 7 nucleotides agree with TRBD1. Germline CDR1 and CDR2: LGHDT and YNNKEL (reference sequence). The V segment lost 4 bases and the J segment 0 bases; nucleotides outside the gene matches: 5. CDR3 size: 15 residues. For the CDR3, the DNA is TGTGCCAGCAGCCCCGGGACAGTCCCTAACTATGGCTACACCTTC. Translating it yields CASSPGTVPNYGYTF.

CDR3 loop: CASSSGLAAQETQYF. CDR3 sequence (DNA): TGTGCCAGCAGCTCGGGACTAGCGGCACAAGAGACCCAGTACTTC. V usage is TRBV7-2 and J usage is TRBJ2-5, with 11 bases identical to TRBD2. In germline, CDR1 is SGHTA, CDR2 FQGNSA. V was clipped by 4 bases and J by 2 bases; unmatched bases: 3. This CDR3 has 15 amino acids. The complete variable domain, with remaining parts taken from reference TRBV7-2 and TRBJ2-5, reads GAGVSQSPSNKVTEKGKDVELRCDPISGHTALYWYRQSLGQGLEFLIYFQGNSAPDKSGLPSDRFSAERTGGSVSTLTIQRTQQEDSAVYLCASSSGLAAQETQYFGPGTRLLVL.

V gene TRBV7-3 combines with J gene TRBJ2-5; D is possibly TRBD2 (6 bases). V lost 5 bases and J lost 2, with 18 bases in between. Germline V lookup: CDR1 SGHTA, CDR2 FQGTGA. The CDR3 is 16 amino acids. CDR3 sequence reads: CASSRLGGAPQETQYF. The CDR3 bases are TGTGCCAGCAGCCGACTTGGCGGGGCGCCACAAGAGACCCAGTACTTC.

The CDR3 region has the DNA TGCAGTGCTAGTCGACAGGGGGCGGCTGATGAGCAGTTCTTC. This codes for CSASRQGAADEQFF. This rearrangement joins TRBV20-1 to TRBJ2-1; TRBD1 aligns across 10 bases. The germline V gene encodes CDR1 DFQATT and CDR2 SNEGSKA (reference sequence). The CDR3 extends over 14 amino acids. V shed 3 bases and J 8 bases; nucleotides not matched to a gene: 7.

J is TRBJ1-5 and V is TRBV29-1; a possible D gene is TRBD1 (5 bases). Trimming pared 4 bases from V and 0 bases from J, leaving 10 bases between. Germline V gene sequence: CDR1 SQVTM, CDR2 ANQGSEA. The CDR3 length is 14 residues. The CDR3 DNA is TGCAGCGTTGCATCAGGGAATAGCAATCAGCCCCAGCATTTT. This sequence encodes CSVASGNSNQPQHF.

The rearrangement joins TRBV19 to TRBJ1-4, with D unclear. The CDR3 has 18 residues. With 5 bases removed from V and 7 bases from J, the gap between germline ends came to 26 bases. Germline CDR1 and CDR2: LNHDA and SQIVND (reference sequence). As DNA, the CDR3 is TGTGCCAGTAGTTCCCCGGGGTCGGCGGACGGATTGAGTGAAAAACTGTTTTTT. This sequence encodes CASSSPGSADGLSEKLFF.

The rearrangement uses TRBV4-2 and TRBJ2-3; possibly TRBD2 for D (5 bases). Looked up from germline, CDR1 is LGHNA and CDR2 is YNFKEQ. V was cut by 4 bases and J by 2 bases, with 22 bases left in between. CDR3 length: 18 residues. This CDR3 is CASSRDVVAGPLTDTQYF. In DNA form, the CDR3 reads TGTGCCAGCAGCCGAGACGTAGTGGCGGGCCCACTCACAGATACGCAGTATTTT.

For the CDR3, the DNA is TGCAGTGCTAGTCGAAGGCTAGCAAGCACAGATACGCAGTATTTT. This encodes CSASRRLASTDTQYF. The gene calls are TRBV20-1 and TRBJ2-3; D possibly corresponds to TRBD2 (5 bases). In germline, CDR1 is DFQATT, CDR2 SNEGSKA (reference sequence). This CDR3 has 15 amino acids. With 3 bases removed from V and 0 bases from J, the gap between germline ends came to 13 bases.

The rearrangement links TRBV6-1 to TRBJ1-5, with D maybe TRBD1 (6 bases). V lost 3 bases and J 5 bases, leaving 11 bases between the germline ends. CDR3 length: 14 residues. The germline CDR1 and CDR2 sequences are MNHNS and SASEGT. CDR3 DNA sequence: TGTGCCAGCAGTGATTTAACAGGGTATCAGCCCCAGCATTTT. This codes for CASSDLTGYQPQHF.

The chain recombines TRBV3-1 (or the pseudogene TRBV3-2) with TRBJ1-2; D possibly corresponds to TRBD1 (5 bases). The V and J ends lost 1 base and 0 bases respectively, with 18 bases between them. This CDR3 is built from 18 residues. Germline loops: CDR1 LGHDT, CDR2 YNNKEL (reference sequence). CDR3 DNA sequence: TGTGCCAGCAGCCAAGTAGGAGGGCAGGGAATCCCTAACTATGGCTACACCTTC. Protein: CASSQVGGQGIPNYGYTF.

A single count supports this clone. V is TRBV29-1 and J is TRBJ1-2, with 8 bases lining up with TRBD1. The CDR3 is 13 residues long. V trimming: 7 bases; J trimming: 4 bases; junction bases outside the gene matches: 8. CDR1 SQVTM and CDR2 ANQGSEA come from the germline V gene. CDR3 bases: TGCAGCGCGGCCTTACAGGGGGTCTATGGCTACACCTTC. Protein: CSAALQGVYGYTF.

The chain is built from TRBV10-2 and TRBJ2-1; D not resolved. Germline V gives CDR1 WSHSY, CDR2 SAAADI. This CDR3 contains 13 residues. V was cut by 6 bases and J by 9 bases, with 15 bases left in between. The CDR3: CASSRSLFGEQFF. CDR3 nucleotide sequence: TGCGCCAGCAGCCGGTCATTATTCGGTGAGCAGTTCTTC.

This clone was seen once. The chain has TRBV2 and TRBJ1-2; D ambiguous. The length of the CDR3 is 12 residues. Germline values: CDR1 SNHLY, CDR2 FYNNEI. Between the trimmed V and J ends, which lost 0 bases and 8 bases, there was a span of 7 bases. The CDR3 loop is CASSEAGRGYTF. The CDR3 DNA reads as TGTGCCAGCAGTGAAGCCGGTCGGGGCTACACCTTC.

The J gene is TRBJ1-2, the V gene TRBV14, with D unresolved. The CDR3 runs to 14 residues. Trimming cost V 1 base and J 5 bases, with 11 bases left between them. The germline V gene encodes CDR1 SGHDN and CDR2 FVKESK. The DNA of the CDR3 is TGTGCCAGCAGCCAAGTAGACGGGAGATATGGCTACACCTTC. It yields the protein CASSQVDGRYGYTF.

The chain is built from TRBV27 and TRBJ2-7; a weak D match, TRBD1 (5 bases). Trimming took off 6 bases at V and 7 bases at J, with 19 bases between the two ends. There are 14 residues in the CDR3. The germline V gene encodes CDR1 MNHEY and CDR2 SMNVEV (reference sequence). The CDR3 spells CASSPIDSLEEQYF. The CDR3 coding sequence is TGTGCCAGCAGCCCTATCGACAGCCTGGAGGAGCAGTACTTC.

This clone was seen once. The chain links TRBV12-5 to TRBJ2-7; possible D gene TRBD2, 6 bases. The CDR3 covers 12 residues. Between the trimmed V and J ends, which lost 8 bases and 2 bases, there was a span of 10 bases. The germline CDR1 and CDR2 sequences are LGHNT and FRNRAP. In DNA form, the CDR3 reads TGTGCTAGTCAGGAGGGGCCCTACGAGCAGTACTTC. Its translation: CASQEGPYEQYF.

The chain links TRBV19 to TRBJ2-7; possible D gene TRBD1, 6 bases. The V end was cut by 0 bases, the J end by 3 bases, with 12 bases between. This CDR3 has 15 residues. Germline CDR1 is LNHDA and CDR2 is SQIVND (reference sequence). The CDR3 DNA is TGTGCCAGTAGTATAGATGGGGGCCAGAACTACGAGCAGTACTTC. This sequence encodes CASSIDGGQNYEQYF.

The sample holds one count of this clone. The chain employs TRBV18 and TRBJ1-2; D unclear. The V end lost 5 bases, the J end lost 0 bases, and 10 bases lay between the germline ends. The CDR3 extends over 14 amino acids. Germline V gives CDR1 KGHSH, CDR2 LQKENI. DNA for the CDR3: TGTGCCAGCTCATCCGTGAGATCTAACTATGGCTACACCTTC. Encoded protein: CASSSVRSNYGYTF. The full variable domain, in which reference TRBV18 and TRBJ1-2 provide the parts outside the CDR3, is NAGVMQNPRHLVRRRGQEARLRCSPMKGHSHVYWYRQLPEEGLKFMVYLQKENIIDESGMPKERFSAEFPKEGPSILRIQQVVRGDSAAYFCASSSVRSNYGYTFGSGTRLTVV.

The genes are TRBV19 and TRBJ1-5; 7 bases map to TRBD1. CDR3 length: 18 residues. Germline CDR1 LNHDA, CDR2 SQIVND (reference sequence). With V trimmed by 1 base and J by 0 bases, 9 bases remained unmatched. In nucleotides, the CDR3 is TGTGCCAGTAGTATAGGATGGAGGGGGCGAAGTAGCAATCAGCCCCAGCATTTT. This codes for CASSIGWRGRSSNQPQHF. The complete variable domain, with remaining parts taken from reference TRBV19 and TRBJ1-5, reads DGGITQSPKYLFRKEGQNVTLSCEQNLNHDAMYWYRQDPGQGLRLIYYSQIVNDFQKGDIAEGYSVSREKKESFPLTVTSAQKNPTAFYLCASSIGWRGRSSNQPQHFGDGTRLSIL.

The chain joins TRBV10-1 to TRBJ2-1; 7 bases line up with TRBD1. The germline gives CDR1 WNHNN, CDR2 SYGVQD (reference sequence). The CDR3 spans 14 residues. Trimming cost V 10 bases and J 9 bases; bases outside gene matches: 15. CDR3 nucleotide sequence: TGCGCCACCCCGACAGGGCCCATAGTGGGTGAGCAGTTCTTC. Protein: CATPTGPIVGEQFF.